The rows below give T cell receptor beta chains drawn from one sample of a study of vaccination and CD4 T cells after COVID-19. MiXCR, applied by TCRdb to the PCR reads, yields one record per CDR3 protein. The sample yields 7,000 to 8,500 distinct CDR3 sequences, approximately 38% seen once. The antigens these receptors bind are not known. The sample comprised CD4+ T cells from blood, cultured in vitro. These receptors came from a human donor in good health. Each CDR3 is given with its conserved first and last residue. A D gene is named only where the DNA matches it firmly. Not every row has a clone size; where given, it reads once, few, many or a size class.

clone size	V gene	D gene	J gene	CDR3 protein	CDR3 DNA
-	TRBV20-1	-	TRBJ2-5	CSARDAGRASQETQYF	TGCAGTGCTAGAGATGCGGGGCGAGCTAGCCAAGAGACCCAGTACTTC
-	TRBV6-1	-	TRBJ2-3	CASSEALRSTDTQYF	TGTGCCAGCAGTGAAGCGCTTCGTAGCACAGATACGCAGTATTTT
-	TRBV20-1	TRBD2	TRBJ2-1	CSARLGLAVAFNEQFF	TGCAGTGCTAGGTTAGGACTAGCGGTAGCCTTCAATGAGCAGTTCTTC
-	TRBV5-1	-	TRBJ1-1	CASRLGGGSTEAFF	TGCGCCAGTAGGTTGGGTGGGGGCTCCACTGAAGCTTTCTTT
few	TRBV7-9	-	TRBJ1-2	CASSLGGIAYGYTF	TGTGCCAGCAGCTTAGGGGGGATTGCCTACGGCTACACCTTC
-	TRBV5-4	-	TRBJ2-1	CASSAIQGNEQFF	TGTGCCAGCAGCGCCATACAGGGCAATGAGCAGTTCTTC
-	TRBV27	-	TRBJ1-2	CASSSLIGDMHGYTF	TGTGCCAGCAGTTCTCTAATTGGGGACATGCATGGCTACACCTTC
-	TRBV19	-	TRBJ1-1	CASSIKRGLGDTEAFF	TGTGCCAGTAGTATCAAGAGGGGGTTGGGCGACACTGAAGCTTTCTTT
few	TRBV6-1	-	TRBJ1-6	CASSDSGSNSPLHF	TGTGCCAGCAGTGACAGTGGCAGTAATTCACCCCTCCACTTT
-	TRBV30	-	TRBJ2-6	CASVTKSGANVLTF	TGTGCCTCCGTTACCAAGTCTGGGGCCAACGTCCTGACTTTC
few	TRBV7-2	-	TRBJ1-2	CASSPWTVSSVNYGYTF	TGTGCCAGCAGCCCCTGGACAGTTTCGTCAGTTAACTATGGCTACACCTTC
-	TRBV11-2	-	TRBJ1-1	CASSLAGGASTEAFF	TGTGCCAGCAGCTTAGCCGGGGGCGCGAGCACTGAAGCTTTCTTT
large	TRBV20-1	TRBD1	TRBJ1-5	CSARVGGQASNQPQHF	TGCAGTGCTAGAGTGGGGGGACAGGCTAGCAATCAGCCCCAGCATTTT
few	TRBV4-2	TRBD2	TRBJ2-7	CASSQVMSSGMQYF	TGTGCCAGCAGCCAAGTAATGTCTAGCGGGATGCAGTACTTC
few	TRBV20-1	-	TRBJ2-5	CSARQTGQETQYF	TGCAGTGCCCGACAGACAGGACAAGAGACCCAGTACTTC
few	TRBV25-1	-	TRBJ1-6	CASSELRLTGPLHF	TGTGCCAGCAGTGAATTAAGACTTACAGGGCCCCTCCACTTT
-	TRBV7-9	-	TRBJ2-7	CASTEGWGAPREQHF	TGTGCCAGCACCGAAGGATGGGGGGCCCCCCGGGAGCAGCACTTC
few	TRBV20-1	-	TRBJ2-5	CSAPSPQETQYF	TGCAGTGCCCCTTCGCCTCAAGAGACCCAGTACTTC
-	TRBV5-6	-	TRBJ1-2	CASSLGIQGRGYGYTF	TGTGCCAGCAGCTTGGGAATCCAGGGGAGAGGCTATGGCTACACCTTC
few	TRBV7-8	TRBD2	TRBJ2-3	CASSPPLREGPDTQYF	TGTGCCAGCAGCCCCCCCCTGCGGGAGGGCCCGGATACGCAGTATTTT
-	TRBV6-5	TRBD1	TRBJ1-6	CASSYLKIGQGAYSPLHF	TGTGCCAGCAGTTACCTAAAAATTGGACAGGGCGCTTATTCACCCCTCCACTTT
once	TRBV19	TRBD2	TRBJ2-5	CASSAGTSRGEETQYF	TGTGCCAGTAGTGCGGGGACTAGTCGGGGCGAAGAGACCCAGTACTTC
-	TRBV19	-	TRBJ2-4	CASSRGGIMTHF	TGTGCCAGTAGCCGCGGTGGGATAATGACACACTTC
-	TRBV4-1	TRBD2	TRBJ2-5	CASSPPHRAGPPETQYF	TGCGCCAGCAGCCCCCCTCATAGAGCGGGGCCCCCCGAGACCCAGTACTTC
-	TRBV29-1	-	TRBJ2-3	CSVGGVTSTDTQYF	TGCAGCGTTGGAGGAGTCACTAGCACAGATACGCAGTATTTT
-	TRBV5-1	-	TRBJ2-6	CASSFQGVAGANVLTF	TGCGCCAGCAGCTTCCAAGGGGTTGCTGGGGCCAACGTCCTGACTTTC
few	TRBV20-1	-	TRBJ1-5	CSARSTRAGASLNQPQHF	TGCAGTGCTAGATCCACTAGGGCAGGGGCCTCCTTAAATCAGCCCCAGCATTTT
-	TRBV14	-	TRBJ2-2	CASSQDEREWVTGELFF	TGTGCCAGCAGCCAAGATGAACGGGAATGGGTTACCGGGGAGCTGTTTTTT
-	TRBV19	-	TRBJ1-3	CASSTTQGWGAGNTIYF	TGTGCCAGTAGCACCACTCAGGGTTGGGGAGCTGGAAACACCATATATTTT
-	TRBV4-1	TRBD2	TRBJ2-7	CASSQGRTSFYEQYF	TGCGCCAGCAGCCAAGGGCGGACTAGCTTCTACGAGCAGTACTTC
-	TRBV7-8	TRBD1	TRBJ2-1	CASSFRTGISYNEQFF	TGTGCCAGCAGCTTCCGGACAGGGATCTCCTACAATGAGCAGTTCTTC
-	TRBV12-3/TRBV12-4	TRBD1	TRBJ2-7	CASSYPGTGSHEQYF	TGTGCCAGCAGTTACCCCGGGACAGGGAGCCACGAGCAGTACTTC
large	TRBV20-1	-	TRBJ1-5	CSAREGFNQPQHF	TGCAGTGCTAGGGAAGGATTCAATCAGCCCCAGCATTTT
-	TRBV11-3	TRBD1	TRBJ2-2	CASSFGTANTGELFF	TGTGCCAGCAGCTTCGGGACAGCCAACACCGGGGAGCTGTTTTTT
few	TRBV7-7	-	TRBJ2-2	CASSLASTGELFF	TGTGCCAGCAGCTTAGCGAGCACCGGGGAGCTGTTTTTT
-	TRBV6-2/TRBV6-3	TRBD1	TRBJ1-5	CASSNNRGVGNQPQHF	TGTGCCAGCAGTAACAACAGGGGAGTTGGCAATCAGCCCCAGCATTTT
few	TRBV10-3	-	TRBJ1-2	CAISESVTGAGDGYTF	TGTGCCATCAGTGAGTCCGTTACGGGGGCGGGCGATGGCTACACCTTC
-	TRBV28	-	TRBJ2-7	CASSQGGYEQYF	TGTGCCAGCAGTCAGGGGGGCTACGAGCAGTACTTC
once	TRBV5-4	-	TRBJ2-7	CASSSRQAIYEQYF	TGTGCCAGCAGCTCGAGACAGGCCATCTACGAGCAGTACTTC
medium-sized	TRBV27	-	TRBJ1-1	CASRVKRNTEAFF	TGTGCCAGCAGGGTGAAGCGGAACACTGAAGCTTTCTTT
-	TRBV19	TRBD1	TRBJ2-2	CASSLQGGGELFF	TGTGCCAGTAGTCTACAGGGGGGCGGGGAGCTGTTTTTT
few	TRBV6-1	-	TRBJ2-1	CASSEAPAGSYNEQFF	TGTGCCAGCAGTGAAGCCCCAGCGGGCTCCTACAATGAGCAGTTCTTC
-	TRBV6-5	-	TRBJ2-3	CASSYSVETQYF	TGTGCCAGCAGTTACTCGGTGGAAACGCAGTATTTT
few	TRBV5-6	-	TRBJ2-7	CASSLVPGGGYEQYF	TGTGCCAGCAGCTTGGTTCCAGGGGGAGGCTACGAGCAGTACTTC
-	TRBV7-2	-	TRBJ2-4	CASSLVGGLNIQYF	TGTGCCAGCAGCTTAGTGGGGGGGCTAAACATTCAGTACTTC
-	TRBV11-2	TRBD2	TRBJ2-1	CASSSYRGTSGEYNEQFF	TGTGCCAGCAGCAGCTACCGCGGGACTAGCGGGGAGTACAATGAGCAGTTCTTC
-	TRBV5-1	-	TRBJ1-2	CASSSDDGYYGYTF	TGCGCCAGCAGCTCGGACGATGGATACTATGGCTACACCTTC
-	TRBV7-8	-	TRBJ2-5	CASSLARWGAETQYF	TGTGCCAGCAGCTTAGCGCGTTGGGGGGCTGAGACCCAGTACTTC
-	TRBV10-1	-	TRBJ2-7	CASSDSGIYEQYF	TGCGCCAGCAGTGACTCCGGGATCTACGAGCAGTACTTC
few	TRBV11-2	-	TRBJ1-2	CASSFRGGYTF	TGTGCCAGCAGCTTTCGGGGTGGCTACACCTTC
-	TRBV5-1	TRBD1	TRBJ1-1	CASSRGTGTGFTEAFF	TGCGCCAGCAGCCGGGGGACAGGGACGGGGTTCACTGAAGCTTTCTTT
-	TRBV30	-	TRBJ1-2	CAWSFGTGEGYTF	TGTGCCTGGAGTTTTGGGACGGGGGAAGGCTACACCTTC
-	TRBV14	-	TRBJ1-5	CASSPKSNQPQHF	TGTGCCAGCAGCCCTAAGAGCAATCAGCCCCAGCATTTT
-	TRBV18	TRBD1	TRBJ1-2	CASSRDSFFDGYTF	TGTGCCAGCTCACGGGACAGTTTTTTCGATGGCTACACCTTC
few	TRBV20-1	-	TRBJ1-2	CSARGGSGYTF	TGCAGTGCTAGAGGGGGAAGCGGCTACACCTTC
-	TRBV7-9	-	TRBJ1-1	CASSRGYGTEAFF	TGTGCCAGCAGCCGGGGCTACGGCACTGAAGCTTTCTTT
-	TRBV25-1	-	TRBJ2-2	CASSPQLGLWYTGELFF	TGTGCCAGCAGTCCCCAATTGGGGTTATGGTACACCGGGGAGCTGTTTTTT
-	TRBV2	-	TRBJ2-7	CASSDGTGLGEQYF	TGTGCCAGCAGTGACGGAACAGGTCTAGGGGAGCAGTACTTC
few	TRBV4-1	TRBD2	TRBJ2-3	CASSHRTSGGADTQYF	TGCGCCAGCAGCCATCGGACTAGCGGGGGGGCAGATACGCAGTATTTT